This TCR beta chain was retrieved from a study of T-cell memory formation after mild COVID-19. The wider study: For the most part, TCR clusters were specific to one donor. The study, taken as a whole, reports: Confirmation was lacking for SARS-CoV-2 specificity of second-wave clones that peaked on day 37. Pre-infection memory already had some responding clones, implying cross-reactive memory joined. Contracting clones, day 15 to 85, had balanced CD4/CD8, and later expanders favored CD4+.

Trimming removed 1 base at V and 0 bases at J, with 9 bases between. Germline V gives CDR1 SGHAT, CDR2 FQNNGV. The CDR3 has 15 residues. TCRdb reanalysed the 5' RACE reads using MiXCR and keeps one entry per CDR3 protein. The sample contains about 200,000 distinct CDR3 sequences, 9% to 10% of which appear only once. This clonotype appeared a few times. Its specificity is not known. This sequence originates from a man younger than 35 who had mild COVID-19 (a few samples of this study predate the infection). Cell type and time point are not known. V is TRBV11-2 and J is TRBJ1-2; unclear D gene. Sequences were obtained from PBMCs or a T cell subset sorted from them (not recorded which). The CDR3 spells CASSLASVANYGYTF. The DNA of the CDR3 is TGTGCCAGCAGCTTAGCCTCAGTAGCTAACTATGGCTACACCTTC.